This T cell receptor beta chain was documented in a study of cytomegalovirus exposure and HLA in healthy donors. Broader study findings: Available immune exposure information was restricted to CMV serostatus only. V- and J-gene trimming of TCR beta was linked (in a later analysis) to a missense DCLRE1C variant. One later analysis reportedly identified an Asian-associated ancestry cluster that showed fewer N-insertions than the roughly 640-donor mean. HLA-A and HLA-B allele assignments for most subjects were reportedly predicted accurately using TCR beta sequences.

The CDR3 is 14 amino acids. The germline gives CDR1 SGHTA, CDR2 FQGTGA. Unmatched junction bases numbered 7, after V lost 5 bases and J lost 5 bases. On this clone itself: Antigen unknown.

Primers: 60 Vbeta forward and 13 Jbeta reverse. Clones were read by immunoSEQ multiplex PCR, and TCRdb kept only the in-frame ones, dropping some. The sample holds roughly 110,000 clones, roughly 69% seen once. The origin of this receptor is a woman in her twenties or thirties in good health and CMV-seronegative. The chain employs TRBV7-3 and TRBJ2-7, with TRBD1 matching over 9 bases. The sequenced sample consisted of PBMCs. DNA for the CDR3: TGTGCCAGCAGCCCTACAGGGGGCCGGGACGAGCAGTACTTC. Protein product: CASSPTGGRDEQYF.